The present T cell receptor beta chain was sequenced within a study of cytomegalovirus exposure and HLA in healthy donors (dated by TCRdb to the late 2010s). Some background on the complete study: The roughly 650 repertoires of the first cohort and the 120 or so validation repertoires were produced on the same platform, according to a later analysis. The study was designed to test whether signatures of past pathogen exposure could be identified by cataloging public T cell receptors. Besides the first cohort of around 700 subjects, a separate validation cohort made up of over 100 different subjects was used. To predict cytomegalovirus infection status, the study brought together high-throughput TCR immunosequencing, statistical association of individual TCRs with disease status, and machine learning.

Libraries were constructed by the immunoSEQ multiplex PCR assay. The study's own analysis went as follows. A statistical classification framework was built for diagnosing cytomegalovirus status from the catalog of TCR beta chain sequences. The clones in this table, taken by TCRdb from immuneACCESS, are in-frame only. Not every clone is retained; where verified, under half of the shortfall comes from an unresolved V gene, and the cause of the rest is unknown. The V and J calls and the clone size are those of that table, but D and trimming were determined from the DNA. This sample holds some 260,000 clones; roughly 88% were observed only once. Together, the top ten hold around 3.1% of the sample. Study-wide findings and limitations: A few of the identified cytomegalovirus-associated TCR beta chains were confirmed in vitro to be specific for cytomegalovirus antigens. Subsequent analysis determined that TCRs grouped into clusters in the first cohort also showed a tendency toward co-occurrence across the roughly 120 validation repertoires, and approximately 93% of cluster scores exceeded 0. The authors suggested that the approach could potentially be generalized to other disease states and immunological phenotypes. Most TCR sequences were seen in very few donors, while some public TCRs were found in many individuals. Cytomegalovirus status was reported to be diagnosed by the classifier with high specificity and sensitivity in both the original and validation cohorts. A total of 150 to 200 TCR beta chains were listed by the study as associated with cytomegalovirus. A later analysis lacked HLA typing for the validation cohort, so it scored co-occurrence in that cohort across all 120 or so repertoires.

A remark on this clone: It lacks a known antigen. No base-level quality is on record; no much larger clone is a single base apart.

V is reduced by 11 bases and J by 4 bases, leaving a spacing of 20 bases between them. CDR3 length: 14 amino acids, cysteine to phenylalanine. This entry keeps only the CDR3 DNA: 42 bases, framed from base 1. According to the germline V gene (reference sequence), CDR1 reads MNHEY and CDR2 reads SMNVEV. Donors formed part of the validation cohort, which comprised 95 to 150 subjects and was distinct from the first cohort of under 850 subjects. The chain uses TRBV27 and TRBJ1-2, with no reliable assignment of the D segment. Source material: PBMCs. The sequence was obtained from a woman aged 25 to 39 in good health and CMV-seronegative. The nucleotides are TGTGCCTCTAAGGCCAGCCTACTCTCCTATGGCTACACCTTC. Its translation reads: CASKASLLSYGYTF.